This T cell receptor beta chain was retrieved from a study of cytomegalovirus exposure and HLA in healthy donors. About this clone: Its target is unknown.

Findings and caveats of the study: Productive status was seen about 90% or about 30% of the time for most TCR beta V segments in an earlier analysis. Of the V segments, some could not be distinguished, including TRBV6-2 and TRBV6-3, and were excluded.

The PCR made use of 60 Vbeta and 13 Jbeta primers. The data were produced by immunoSEQ multiplex PCR, yet TCRdb's version contains in-frame clones alone and is incomplete. The sample consists of over 85,000 clones, about 90% of them appearing once. The CDR3 is made up of 16 amino acids. Trimming at V came to 3 bases and at J to 0 bases, leaving 2 bases not matched to a gene. Germline CDR1 is SGHTA and CDR2 is FQGNSA. Sequencing was carried out using PBMCs. The chain has TRBV7-2 and TRBJ2-3; 11 positions agree with TRBD2. The source is a man aged 40-49 years in good health and CMV-seronegative. CDR3 residues: CASSLTSGTSTDTQYF. The CDR3 coding sequence is TGTGCCAGCAGCTTGACTAGCGGGACTAGCACAGATACGCAGTATTTT.